This passage covers 17 T cell receptor beta chains from one sample sequenced in a study of memory CD4+ T cells and cytomegalovirus serostatus. Single viable CD3+CD4+CD8-CD45RO+ cells were sorted as the memory CD4+ T cells. Sequenced by immunoSEQ multiplex PCR; TCRdb stores in-frame clones only, minus some. The sample lists approximately 60,000 clones, about three quarters seen once, with approximately 1.1% in the top ten. The sample comprised memory CD4+ T cells from blood. The receptor set was obtained from an adult in good health and CMV-seronegative.

V and J are TRBV6-1 and TRBJ1-3; D unresolved. The germline CDR1 and CDR2 sequences are MNHNS and SASEGT. The V and J ends lost 3 bases and 1 base respectively, with 13 bases between them. The CDR3 loop spans 16 amino acids. The CDR3 region is CASSDVRRPSGNTIYF. The CDR3, as DNA: TGTGCCAGCAGTGATGTCCGAAGGCCATCTGGAAACACCATATATTTT.

This rearrangement joins TRBV28 to TRBJ2-1; 11 bases agree with TRBD2. The CDR3 spans 16 residues. J gave up 3 bases and V 5 bases, and 6 bases lay outside the gene matches. CDR1 and CDR2 from the germline V gene are MDHEN and SYDVKM. CDR3: CASSRGGTSGYNEQFF. DNA for the CDR3: TGTGCCAGCAGTCGGGGGGGGACTAGCGGCTACAATGAGCAGTTCTTC.

This clone has only a few counts. The same CDR3 arises from other DNA sequences in this sample as well. The chain joins TRBV6-5 to TRBJ1-5, with 7 nucleotides matching TRBD1. Trimming took 0 bases from V and 7 from J; bases not matched to a gene: 6. CDR1 is MNHEY, CDR2 SVGAGI, per germline. The CDR3 contains 15 residues. The CDR3: CASSYSRTGGQPQHF. CDR3 sequence (DNA): TGTGCCAGCAGTTACTCGAGGACAGGCGGACAGCCCCAGCATTTT.

The chain combines TRBV11-3 with TRBJ2-7; weak D call: TRBD1 (6 bases). With 0 bases removed from V and 2 bases from J, the gap between germline ends came to 11 bases. The CDR3 contains 15 residues. Germline V lookup: CDR1 SGHNT, CDR2 YENEEA. The CDR3 reads CASSLEGAGPYEQYF. The CDR3 DNA follows: TGTGCCAGCAGCTTAGAGGGGGCAGGACCCTACGAGCAGTACTTC. Using reference TRBV11-3 and TRBJ2-7 for the parts outside the CDR3, the full variable domain is EAGVVQSPRYKIIEKKQPVAFWCNPISGHNTLYWYLQNLGQGPELLIRYENEEAVDDSQLPKDRFSAERLKGVDSTLKIQPAELGDSAVYLCASSLEGAGPYEQYFGPGTRLTVT.

Written as DNA, the CDR3 is TGTGCCAGCAGTAGATTGGGCCGCCAGTCCCAAGAGACCCAGTACTTC. Protein sequence: CASSRLGRQSQETQYF. The rearrangement joins TRBV27 to TRBJ2-5; D not resolved. Germline CDR1 is MNHEY and CDR2 is SMNVEV (reference sequence). There are 16 residues in the CDR3. V was trimmed by 5 bases and J by 1 base, leaving 17 bases between them.

V is TRBV5-4 and J is TRBJ1-5; D unresolved. The CDR3 has 14 amino acids. CDR1 SGHNT and CDR2 YYREEE come from the germline V gene (reference sequence). V lost 5 bases, J lost 9 bases, and 18 bases lay in between. This CDR3 is CASSAYRDPGPQHF. The DNA for the CDR3 is TGTGCCAGCAGTGCTTATAGGGATCCCGGGCCCCAGCATTTT.

This clone has just a few counts. The rearrangement links TRBV2 to TRBJ1-5, with a possible D match to TRBD1 (6 bases). Per the germline V gene, CDR1 is SNHLY and CDR2 is FYNNEI. The CDR3 is 14 residues long. V dropped 5 bases and J dropped 6 bases, with 14 bases sitting between them. The CDR3 sequence is CASSQMTGTQPQHF. The CDR3 nucleotides read TGTGCCAGCAGTCAAATGACAGGTACTCAGCCCCAGCATTTT.

V gene TRBV11-1 combines with J gene TRBJ2-7, with TRBD2 matching over 13 bases. V trimming: 5 bases; J trimming: 2 bases; junction bases outside the gene matches: 6. This CDR3 contains 16 residues. Germline V gene sequence: CDR1 SGHAT, CDR2 FQDESV (reference sequence). The CDR3 sequence: CASSPQGLAGAYEQYF. The CDR3 nucleotides read TGTGCCAGCAGCCCCCAAGGACTAGCGGGGGCCTACGAGCAGTACTTC. The full variable domain, its missing parts supplied by reference TRBV11-1 and TRBJ2-7, is EAEVAQSPRYKITEKSQAVAFWCDPISGHATLYWYRQILGQGPELLVQFQDESVVDDSQLPKDRFSAERLKGVDSTLKIQPAELGDSAMYLCASSPQGLAGAYEQYFGPGTRLTVT.

The chain combines TRBV7-2 with TRBJ1-2, with D unresolved. With 5 bases removed from V and 2 bases from J, the gap between germline ends came to 12 bases. Germline V gene sequence: CDR1 SGHTA, CDR2 FQGNSA. The CDR3 length is 14 residues. DNA for the CDR3: TGTGCCAGCAGCCCTAGAGGCGGAAACTATGGCTACACCTTC. Protein: CASSPRGGNYGYTF.

Concerning this clone: The junction differs from germline at one of its ends, possibly a read error. V and J are TRBV5-1 and TRBJ2-3; 8 bases map to TRBD1. Germline CDR1 and CDR2: SGHRS and YFSETQ. CDR3 length equals 16 residues. This chain's CDR3 is CASSLAQQGGTDTQYF. The DNA of the CDR3 is TGCGCCAGCAGTTTGGCACAACAGGGGGGCACAGATACGCAGTATTTT. The whole variable domain, filled in from reference TRBV5-1 and TRBJ2-3, reads KAGVTQTPRYLIKTRGQQVTLSCSPISGHRSVSWYQQTPGQGLQFLFEYFSETQRNKGNFPGRFSGRQFSNSRSEMNVSTLELGDSALYLCASSLAQQGGTDTQYFGPGTRLTVL.

The chain combines TRBV6-1 with TRBJ1-4; D not certain. Looked up from germline, CDR1 is MNHNS and CDR2 is SASEGT. This CDR3 is 16 amino acids long. Trimming took 3 bases from V and 6 from J, leaving 17 bases between them. The DNA for the CDR3 is TGTGCCAGCAGTGACAACCGGGTTTTCAAGGATGAAAAACTGTTTTTT. Protein sequence: CASSDNRVFKDEKLFF.

The chain uses TRBV12-5 and TRBJ2-7; no definite D call. There are 11 residues in the CDR3. V was shortened by 5 bases and J by 4 bases, with 6 bases between the two germline ends. Germline CDR1 LGHNT, CDR2 FRNRAP. CDR3 DNA: TGTGCTAGTGGTCAATTGTACGAGCAGTACTTC. Amino acids: CASGQLYEQYF. Drawing the rest from reference TRBV12-5 and TRBJ2-7, the complete variable domain is DARVTQTPRHKVTEMGQEVTMRCQPILGHNTVFWYRQTMMQGLELLAYFRNRAPLDDSGMPKDRFSAEMPDATLATLKIQPSEPRDSAVYFCASGQLYEQYFGPGTRLTVT.

The CDR3 DNA reads TGTGCCAGCAGTTTCGACATCACTACCCGGGAGCAGTACTTC. It codes for CASSFDITTREQYF. This chain uses TRBV27 with TRBJ2-7; D is uncertain. V dropped 3 bases and J dropped 7 bases, with 16 bases sitting between them. CDR1 and CDR2 (germline): MNHEY, SMNVEV (reference sequence). This CDR3 contains 14 residues.

This rearrangement joins TRBV7-2 to TRBJ2-1; 9 bases line up with TRBD2. Per germline, CDR1 SGHTA and CDR2 FQGNSA. This CDR3 spans 17 amino acids. After removal of 3 bases from V and 6 bases from J, the junction contained 12 bases not matched to a gene. Written as DNA, the CDR3 is TGTGCCAGCAGCTTTTCCCCCTCGGGCGGGAGGGGCAATGAGCAGTTCTTC. As protein: CASSFSPSGGRGNEQFF.

CDR3 residues: CAWGGREQAFF. The DNA of the CDR3 is TGTGCCTGGGGAGGACGGGAGCAAGCTTTCTTT. The rearrangement links TRBV30 to TRBJ1-1, with D uncertain. This CDR3 has 11 amino acids. Trimming removed 5 bases from V and 9 bases from J, with 13 bases in between. The V gene's germline CDR1 is GTSNPN and CDR2 SVGIG (reference sequence).

The V call is TRBV5-1, the J call TRBJ2-5, with TRBD2 matching 8 bases. This CDR3 is built from 14 residues. In germline, CDR1 is SGHRS, CDR2 YFSETQ. Germline trimming cut 4 bases from V and 5 bases from J; bases unmatched to any gene: 7. The CDR3 DNA sequence: TGCGCCAGCAGCCACGCGGGAGGTGGGGAGACCCAGTACTTC. Encoded protein: CASSHAGGGETQYF.

This chain connects TRBV28 to TRBJ1-5; no firm D call. CDR3 size: 13 residues. Per the germline V gene, CDR1 is MDHEN and CDR2 is SYDVKM. The V end was cut by 6 bases, the J end by 3 bases, with 9 bases between. CDR3 nucleotides: TGTGCCAGCAGCCATGACTCCAATCAGCCCCAGCATTTT. It specifies CASSHDSNQPQHF.